This T cell receptor beta chain derives from a study of T cells in Graves' hyperthyroidism and ophthalmopathy. The CDR3 extends over 15 amino acids. Looked up from germline, CDR1 is MGHRA and CDR2 is YSYEKL. J was trimmed by 2 bases and V by 2 bases; bases with no gene match: 4. Amplification of TCR beta CDR3 regions was performed using RNA transcripts as template. Initially, a first-round RT-PCR of the TCR CDR3 employed the HTBI primer set. TCRdb re-called the multiplex PCR reads with MiXCR, one entry per CDR3 protein. The sample carries some 370,000 distinct CDR3 sequences, 17% recorded once. Study results and caveats: Blood also carried most thyroid clonotypes expanded above 0.001.

This clonotype appeared a few times. The antigen remains unidentified. The sequenced sample consisted of blood. V is TRBV4-1 and J is TRBJ2-7; 9 positions agree with TRBD2. This TCR was recovered from a woman aged 25 to 39 with Graves' hyperthyroidism that later progressed to Graves' ophthalmopathy. CDR3 protein: CASSQLSSGAYEQYF. The DNA of the CDR3 is TGCGCCAGCAGCCAATTGTCTAGCGGGGCCTACGAGCAGTACTTC.